The rows below give T cell receptor beta chains drawn from one sample of a study of cytotoxic CD8 clonotypes in ibrutinib-treated CLL. The repertoire was sequenced with immunoSEQ multiplex PCR; TCRdb's copy has only in-frame clones and lacks some. This sample has over 70,000 clones, with 86% found just once. This specimen consisted of PBMCs, obtained before ibrutinib treatment. These receptors all stem from a human donor with chronic lymphocytic leukemia. CDR3s include the opening cysteine and the closing phenylalanine or tryptophan. The D gene is left open where the match is weak. A clone size is listed for some rows: how often the clone was seen (once, few, many), or a class if it is expanded.

clone size	D gene	V gene	J gene	CDR3 protein	CDR3 DNA
NA	TRBD1	TRBV15	TRBJ1-4	CATIGQGADEKLFF	TGTGCCACCATCGGACAGGGGGCGGATGAAAAACTGTTTTTT
NA	TRBD1	TRBV5-1	TRBJ1-1	CASSLAMGQGIAEAFF	TGCGCCAGCAGCTTGGCGATGGGACAGGGTATCGCTGAAGCTTTCTTT
NA	NA	TRBV18	TRBJ1-1	CASSPQSDRNTEAFF	TGTGCCAGCTCACCACAGTCCGACAGGAACACTGAAGCTTTCTTT
once	NA	TRBV7-3	TRBJ2-1	CASSLSGEQFF	TGTGCCAGCAGCTTATCGGGTGAGCAGTTCTTC
NA	NA	TRBV5-1	TRBJ2-7	CASSLARRDEQYF	TGCGCCAGCAGCTTGGCCAGGAGGGACGAGCAGTACTTC
NA	TRBD2	TRBV11-2	TRBJ2-5	CASSLFPSGREETQYF	TGTGCCAGCAGCTTATTTCCTAGCGGGAGGGAAGAGACCCAGTACTTC
few	TRBD1	TRBV6-5	TRBJ1-2	CASNGQGYGYTF	TGTGCCAGCAACGGACAGGGCTATGGCTACACCTTC
NA	NA	TRBV28	TRBJ2-7	CASSLVFGWGTYEQYF	TGTGCCAGCAGTTTAGTTTTTGGTTGGGGCACCTACGAGCAGTACTTC
NA	NA	TRBV19	TRBJ2-3	CASSIWDGSTDTQYF	TGTGCCAGTAGTATTTGGGACGGAAGCACAGATACGCAGTATTTT
NA	NA	TRBV9	TRBJ1-2	CASSVGGAHYGYTF	TGTGCCAGCAGCGTAGGGGGGGCTCACTATGGCTACACCTTC
NA	TRBD2	TRBV19	TRBJ2-7	CASSRGSFSEQYF	TGTGCCAGTAGTCGCGGGAGCTTTAGTGAGCAGTACTTC
NA	TRBD1	TRBV7-2	TRBJ1-2	CASSSIGDRASNYGYTF	TGTGCCAGCAGCTCGATCGGGGACAGGGCTTCTAACTATGGCTACACCTTC
once	NA	TRBV9	TRBJ2-7	CASSVGREDYEQYF	TGTGCCAGCAGCGTAGGCAGGGAAGACTACGAGCAGTACTTC
NA	NA	TRBV2	TRBJ2-5	CASRLQNQYF	TGTGCCAGCAGGCTACAGAACCAGTACTTC
NA	TRBD1	TRBV9	TRBJ1-1	CASSVGTGDTEAFF	TGTGCCAGCAGCGTTGGGACAGGGGACACTGAAGCTTTCTTT
NA	NA	TRBV6-1	TRBJ1-4	CASSEGAPWGQEKLFF	TGTGCCAGCAGTGAAGGGGCCCCCTGGGGGCAAGAAAAACTGTTTTTT
NA	NA	TRBV7-9	TRBJ1-1	CASSLGLLNTEAFF	TGTGCCAGCAGCTTAGGGTTGTTGAACACTGAAGCTTTCTTT
few	NA	TRBV6-5	TRBJ2-5	CASSLEETQYF	TGTGCCAGCAGCCTAGAAGAGACCCAGTACTTC
NA	NA	TRBV4-1	TRBJ1-1	CASSPISAVTEAFF	TGCGCCAGCAGCCCGATTTCTGCGGTCACTGAAGCTTTCTTT
NA	NA	TRBV2	TRBJ1-4	CASTELGRLGEKLFF	TGTGCCAGCACCGAGTTGGGGAGGTTGGGGGAAAAACTGTTTTTT
NA	NA	TRBV4-2	TRBJ2-1	CASSHPPRGYNEQFF	TGTGCCAGCAGCCACCCACCACGTGGTTACAATGAGCAGTTCTTC
NA	NA	TRBV27	TRBJ1-2	CASSLFWGIGDGYTF	TGTGCCAGCAGTTTATTCTGGGGGATAGGTGATGGCTACACCTTC
NA	TRBD2	TRBV5-1	TRBJ2-1	CASSFRSGMVDEQFF	TGCGCCAGCAGCTTCCGTAGCGGGATGGTCGATGAGCAGTTCTTC
NA	NA	TRBV28	TRBJ1-1	CASSLYGDPAEAFF	TGTGCCAGCAGTTTATATGGGGACCCTGCTGAAGCTTTCTTT
NA	NA	TRBV10-3	TRBJ2-5	CAIKGQGGETQYF	TGTGCCATCAAAGGACAGGGAGGGGAGACCCAGTACTTC
NA	NA	TRBV7-3	TRBJ2-1	CASSHLLDNEQFF	TGTGCCAGCAGCCATTTACTAGACAATGAGCAGTTCTTC
few	NA	TRBV12-5	TRBJ1-1	CASGLQSGEGYTEAFF	TGTGCTAGTGGTTTGCAGTCAGGGGAGGGGTACACTGAAGCTTTCTTT
NA	NA	TRBV19	TRBJ1-3	CASLGVDRQSSGNTIYF	TGTGCCAGTCTAGGTGTGGACAGACAATCCTCTGGAAACACCATATATTTT
NA	TRBD2	TRBV7-2	TRBJ2-7	CASSLRASGSYEQYF	TGTGCCAGCAGCTTACGGGCTAGCGGGAGTTACGAGCAGTACTTC
NA	TRBD2	TRBV14	TRBJ2-1	CASRLAGGRKEQFF	TGTGCCAGCAGACTAGCGGGAGGGAGGAAGGAGCAGTTCTTC
NA	NA	TRBV27	TRBJ1-1	CASSFRTEAFF	TGTGCCAGCAGTTTTCGGACTGAAGCTTTCTTT
NA	NA	TRBV5-1	TRBJ2-7	CASSFDTAYEQYF	TGCGCCAGCAGCTTCGACACCGCCTACGAGCAGTACTTC
NA	NA	TRBV7-9	TRBJ1-2	CASSLARQDPRNLYGYTF	TGTGCCAGCAGCTTAGCGCGGCAGGACCCCAGGAATCTATATGGCTACACCTTC
NA	TRBD2	TRBV7-9	TRBJ2-2	CASSLDGLVVSGGELFF	TGTGCCAGCAGCTTAGACGGACTAGTGGTATCGGGCGGGGAGCTGTTTTTT
few	TRBD1	TRBV2	TRBJ2-2	CASSYRGPNTGELFF	TGTGCCAGCAGTTACAGGGGACCGAACACCGGGGAGCTGTTTTTT
NA	TRBD2	TRBV6-5	TRBJ2-7	CASSYEAGGPVEQYF	TGTGCCAGCAGTTACGAGGCGGGAGGGCCTGTCGAGCAGTACTTC
once	NA	TRBV6-5	TRBJ1-3	CASSHRESSGNTIYF	TGTGCCAGCAGCCACAGGGAGAGCTCTGGAAACACCATATATTTT
NA	NA	TRBV2	TRBJ1-3	CASSEGFSGNTIYF	TGTGCCAGCAGTGAAGGTTTCTCTGGAAACACCATATATTTT
NA	NA	TRBV30	TRBJ1-5	CAWSVRGTNQPQHF	TGTGCCTGGAGTGTAAGGGGAACCAATCAGCCCCAGCATTTT
NA	TRBD2	TRBV2	TRBJ2-7	CASSELGRGYEQYF	TGTGCCAGCAGTGAGTTAGGGAGGGGCTACGAGCAGTACTTC
few	NA	TRBV19	TRBJ2-7	CASSIVHRSYEQYF	TGTGCCAGTAGTATAGTTCACCGATCCTACGAGCAGTACTTC
NA	NA	TRBV7-2	TRBJ1-4	CASSLGSTNEKLFF	TGTGCCAGCAGCTTGGGCAGCACTAATGAAAAACTGTTTTTT
NA	TRBD1	TRBV19	TRBJ1-2	CASSKTGQGYYGYTF	TGTGCCAGTAGTAAGACGGGACAGGGGTACTATGGCTACACCTTC
NA	NA	TRBV25-1	TRBJ2-1	CASSEYFYRDTVTNEQFF	TGTGCCAGCAGTGAATACTTTTACCGGGACACAGTGACAAATGAGCAGTTCTTC
once	NA	TRBV7-2	TRBJ1-1	CASSSPRVRTEAFF	TGTGCCAGCAGCTCCCCGAGGGTAAGGACTGAAGCTTTCTTT
NA	TRBD2	TRBV7-9	TRBJ2-7	CASTLYVAGNYEQYF	TGTGCCAGCACCCTTTACGTAGCGGGGAACTACGAGCAGTACTTC
NA	TRBD1	TRBV19	TRBJ2-1	CASSIPGQYNEQFF	TGTGCCAGTAGTATACCGGGACAGTACAATGAGCAGTTCTTC
NA	TRBD2	TRBV9	TRBJ2-1	CASRYSGSSYNEQFF	TGTGCCAGCAGGTATAGCGGGAGTTCCTACAATGAGCAGTTCTTC
NA	TRBD1	TRBV5-6	TRBJ2-7	CASSLVVTGGEYEQYF	TGTGCCAGCAGCTTGGTGGTGACAGGGGGCGAATACGAGCAGTACTTC
NA	NA	TRBV5-1	TRBJ1-1	CASSPDWRQQTSMNTEAFF	TGCGCCAGCAGCCCGGACTGGCGGCAGCAGACCTCGATGAACACTGAAGCTTTCTTT
NA	TRBD1	TRBV5-1	TRBJ2-1	CASSRQGPYNEQFF	TGCGCCAGCAGCCGACAGGGCCCTTACAATGAGCAGTTCTTC
NA	TRBD2	TRBV5-5	TRBJ2-5	CASSPLGTSGFQETQYF	TGTGCCAGCAGCCCCCTCGGGACTAGCGGTTTTCAAGAGACCCAGTACTTC
NA	NA	TRBV15	TRBJ1-1	CATSRDFGAGATEAFF	TGTGCCACCAGCAGAGATTTCGGGGCTGGAGCCACTGAAGCTTTCTTT
NA	NA	TRBV6-5	TRBJ2-1	CASSYSWGGHYNEQFF	TGTGCCAGCAGTTACTCATGGGGGGGGCACTACAATGAGCAGTTCTTC
NA	TRBD2	TRBV27	TRBJ2-7	CASSLSQRGLANSYEQYF	TGTGCCAGCAGTTTATCTCAGCGGGGACTAGCGAACTCCTACGAGCAGTACTTC
NA	NA	TRBV19	TRBJ1-5	CASNNLGTGLVQPQHF	TGTGCCAGCAACAACCTGGGAACGGGCCTCGTACAGCCCCAGCATTTT
NA	TRBD1	TRBV5-4	TRBJ1-1	CASSSGTGGGTEAFF	TGTGCCAGCAGCTCTGGGACAGGGGGAGGCACTGAAGCTTTCTTT